One and the same sample provided the 4 T cell receptor beta chains below, sequenced in a study of blood T cell repertoires in COVID-19 (dated by TCRdb to about 2020). Libraries were constructed by the immunoSEQ multiplex PCR assay. The table comes from immuneACCESS by way of TCRdb, which keeps in-frame sequences with V and J called. Part of the clones is missing from these tables; in studies checked, under half for an unresolved V gene and the rest for unknown reasons. In this sample the table shows some 260,000 clones, 88% of which occur a single time. The top ten hold over 1.2% of the sample. The sequenced material came from peripheral blood. These receptors all stem from a man older than 75 with acute or convalescent COVID-19.

This chain links TRBV29-1 with TRBJ2-7, with 9 nucleotides matching TRBD1. The CDR3 runs to 12 residues. Per the germline V gene, CDR1 is SQVTM and CDR2 is ANQGSEA. V lost 6 bases and J lost 6; bases outside the gene matches: 6. In nucleotides, the CDR3 is TGCAGCGTGGGGACAGGGCTTCCCGAGCAGTACTTC. Amino acids: CSVGTGLPEQYF.

The genes are TRBV3-1 (or the pseudogene TRBV3-2) and TRBJ2-7; TRBD1 agrees at 8 bases. The germline V gene has CDR1 LGHDT and CDR2 YNNKEL (reference sequence). CDR3 length: 16 residues. After removal of 3 bases from V and 4 bases from J, the junction contained 11 bases not matched to a gene. The CDR3 DNA reads as TGTGCCAGCAGCCAGGGACAGGCCCTGAGGACGTACGAGCAGTACTTC. Its protein is CASSQGQALRTYEQYF.

Here the CDR3 DNA reads TGTGCCAGCAGCCGCGGACACATCCAAGAGACCCAGTACTTC. Its translation: CASSRGHIQETQYF. This chain uses TRBV7-2 with TRBJ2-5; TRBD1 might be the D (5 bases). The germline gives CDR1 SGHTA, CDR2 FQGNSA. The CDR3 extends over 14 amino acids. V shed 5 bases and J shed 1 base, with 11 bases lying between them.

The chain has TRBV9 and TRBJ1-1; D remains ambiguous. CDR3 size: 13 residues. Germline CDR1 and CDR2: SGDLS and YYNGEE. The V gene lost 8 bases and the J gene lost 3 bases, with 14 bases spanning the gap. This CDR3 is CASSGLLDTEAFF. The CDR3 bases are TGTGCCAGTTCCGGACTGCTGGACACTGAAGCTTTCTTT.